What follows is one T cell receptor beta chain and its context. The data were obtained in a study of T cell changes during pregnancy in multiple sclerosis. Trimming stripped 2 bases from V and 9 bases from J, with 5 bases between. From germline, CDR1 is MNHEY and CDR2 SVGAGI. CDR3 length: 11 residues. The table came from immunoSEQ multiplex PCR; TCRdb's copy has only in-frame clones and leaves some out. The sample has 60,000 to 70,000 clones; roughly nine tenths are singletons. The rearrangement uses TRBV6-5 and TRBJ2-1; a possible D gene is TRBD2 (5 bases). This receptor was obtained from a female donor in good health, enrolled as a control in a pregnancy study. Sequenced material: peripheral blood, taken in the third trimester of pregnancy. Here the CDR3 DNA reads TGTGCCAGCAGTTACGAGGGTGAGCAGTTCTTC. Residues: CASSYEGEQFF.